This T cell receptor (beta chain) comes out of a study of T cell changes during pregnancy in multiple sclerosis. This table comes from immunoSEQ multiplex PCR, and its TCRdb copy is limited to in-frame clones, with some not included. Of tens of thousands of clones listed, 90% to 95% are singletons. J was trimmed by 7 bases and V by 1 base; bases with no gene match: 11. This CDR3 is built from 16 residues. Germline CDR1 is KGHSH and CDR2 is LQKENI. The material sequenced was CD4+ T cells from peripheral blood mononuclear cells, taken after pregnancy. The sequence came from a female donor with multiple sclerosis, enrolled in a pregnancy study. The gene calls are TRBV18 and TRBJ2-3, with 7 bases fitting TRBD1. CDR3 DNA: TGTGCCAGCTCACCACAGGGGGCGCTTGGAGTAAATACGCAGTATTTT. Translated: CASSPQGALGVNTQYF.